This T cell receptor beta chain was captured in a study of blood T cells in healthy people across ages. This CDR3 is built from 13 residues. The trim removed 9 bases at V and 2 bases at J, leaving 5 bases unmatched. In germline, CDR1 is SNHLY, CDR2 FYNNEI. Alongside a J-beta primer mix, a sample-barcoded 5' primer served in a second PCR lasting about 6 to 11 cycles. TCRdb independently ran MiXCR on the 5' RACE reads; one entry per CDR3 protein. The sample has approximately 1,000,000 distinct CDR3 sequences, 45% seen once. This clonotype appeared many times. Specimen: blood. The rearrangement links TRBV2 to TRBJ2-7, with 9 bases that match TRBD1. The receptor comes from a woman in her fifties or sixties in good health. This chain's CDR3 is CARTGTGPYEQYF. In DNA, the CDR3 is TGTGCCAGAACCGGGACAGGGCCCTACGAGCAGTACTTC.